Shown below are 13 T cell receptor beta chains from a single sample sequenced in a study of cytomegalovirus exposure and HLA in healthy donors. It was with 60 Vbeta and 13 Jbeta primers that the PCR ran. Sequencing was performed with immunoSEQ multiplex PCR; in TCRdb, only in-frame clones are kept and a portion is missing. This sample carries about 190,000 clones, around four fifths of them seen once, and the ten largest clones take 9.5% to 13%. Specimen: PBMCs. These receptors were collected from a woman between 50 and 59 years old in good health and CMV-seropositive.

The genes are TRBV4-2 and TRBJ2-1, with TRBD1 matching over 9 bases. CDR3 length: 18 amino acids. The J segment lost 2 bases and the V segment lost 2 bases, leaving 10 bases of the junction unmatched. Germline values: CDR1 LGHNA, CDR2 YNFKEQ. This chain's CDR3 is CASSQPLYRGPAYNEQFF. The CDR3 DNA follows: TGTGCCAGCAGCCAACCACTGTACAGGGGGCCAGCCTACAATGAGCAGTTCTTC.

This chain uses TRBV27 with TRBJ1-6, with TRBD1 as a possible D gene (6 bases). Trimming took off 4 bases at V and 2 bases at J, with 12 bases between the two ends. Germline loops: CDR1 MNHEY, CDR2 SMNVEV (reference sequence). The CDR3 consists of 16 residues. CDR3 DNA: TGTGCCAGCAGTTCCTCGGACAGAGCCTATAATTCACCCCTCCACTTT. This gives the protein CASSSSDRAYNSPLHF.

In regard to this clone: The junction departs from the called germline gene at one end, perhaps through a read error. This rearrangement joins TRBV7-9 to TRBJ2-7, with D possibly being TRBD1 (5 bases). Per the germline V gene, CDR1 is SEHNR and CDR2 is FQNEAQ (reference sequence). The CDR3 spans 12 residues. The CDR3: CSSSPQGYEQYF. CDR3 sequence (DNA): TGTTCCAGCAGCCCGCAGGGCTACGAGCAGTACTTC.

This clone was detected a few times. The V call is TRBV5-1, the J call TRBJ1-5; D unresolved. CDR1 is SGHRS and CDR2 is YFSETQ in the germline V gene. The CDR3 has 16 amino acids. The V end lost 0 bases, the J end lost 1 base, and 11 bases lay between the germline ends. CDR3 loop: CASSLAGPGSNQPQHF. CDR3 bases: TGCGCCAGCAGCTTGGCCGGGCCGGGGAGCAATCAGCCCCAGCATTTT.

The chain employs TRBV18 and TRBJ2-7; 7 nucleotides align to TRBD2. The CDR3 covers 14 residues. With 3 bases clipped from V and 6 bases from J, the junction kept 8 bases outside the gene matches. Looked up from germline, CDR1 is KGHSH and CDR2 is LQKENI. The CDR3 loop reads CASSPSSGASEQYF. CDR3 DNA: TGTGCCAGCTCACCGAGCAGCGGGGCCTCCGAGCAGTACTTC.

The chain links TRBV4-2 to TRBJ2-5; tentatively, D is TRBD2 (6 bases). TRBJ2-7 explains the end of the DNA better; the J call may be wrong. Germline V gives CDR1 LGHNA, CDR2 YNFKEQ. This CDR3 region has 17 residues. CDR3 nucleotide sequence: TGTGCCAGCAGCCAAGCGGTTCGAGCGGGCAGCTCCTACGAGCAGTACTTC. This translates into CASSQAVRAGSSYEQYF.

CDR3 nucleotide sequence: TGTGCCAGCCGCCGAGGACAGGAATACAATGAGCAGTTCTTC. Translating gives CASRRGQEYNEQFF. The J gene is TRBJ2-1, the V gene TRBV6-1, with 7 bases that match TRBD1. Germline CDR1 and CDR2: MNHNS and SASEGT. The CDR3 has 14 residues. V shed 8 bases and J 4 bases; nucleotides not matched to a gene: 8.

The chain joins TRBV15 to TRBJ1-1, with D unclear. V dropped 1 base and J dropped 1 base, with 10 bases sitting between them. Germline lookup yields CDR1 LNHNV and CDR2 YYDKDF (reference sequence). This CDR3 contains 15 residues. The chain's CDR3 is CATSRARAGNTEAFF. Here the CDR3 DNA reads TGTGCCACCAGCAGAGCTCGCGCAGGGAACACTGAAGCTTTCTTT.

The chain combines TRBV9 with TRBJ1-1; TRBD1 matches 8 bases. CDR3 size: 16 residues. The germline CDR1 and CDR2 sequences are SGDLS and YYNGEE. V shed 3 bases and J 1 base; nucleotides not matched to a gene: 8. This CDR3 reads CASSGTGSPTNTEAFF. For the CDR3, the DNA is TGTGCCAGCAGCGGGACAGGGTCCCCGACGAACACTGAAGCTTTCTTT. Together with reference TRBV9 and TRBJ1-1, the CDR3 gives the full variable domain: DSGVTQTPKHLITATGQRVTLRCSPRSGDLSVYWYQQSLDQGLQFLIQYYNGEERAKGNILERFSAQQFPDLHSELNLSSLELGDSALYFCASSGTGSPTNTEAFFGQGTRLTVV.

The chain carries TRBV6-5 and TRBJ1-6; D not resolved. The V and J ends lost 2 bases and 9 bases respectively, with 14 bases between them. The germline CDR1 and CDR2 sequences are MNHEY and SVGAGI. The CDR3 consists of 15 residues. This chain's CDR3 is CASSYRSRGTSPLHF. The DNA of the CDR3 is TGTGCCAGCAGTTACAGGTCTCGAGGTACTTCACCCCTCCACTTT.

The J gene is TRBJ1-1, the V gene TRBV13; D gene unclear. There are 14 residues in the CDR3. V was pared by 2 bases and J by 1 base, with 8 bases between. Germline values: CDR1 PRHDT, CDR2 FYEKMQ (reference sequence). Here the CDR3 reads CASSLSLGNTEAFF. CDR3 DNA: TGTGCCAGCAGCTTAAGTCTCGGGAACACTGAAGCTTTCTTT.

The V and J genes are TRBV28 and TRBJ2-5, with D unclear. V was cut by 4 bases and J by 5 bases, with 11 bases left in between. The CDR3 totals 13 residues. Germline CDR1 is MDHEN and CDR2 is SYDVKM. CDR3 region: CASSWHTLETQYF. In DNA, the CDR3 is TGTGCCAGCAGTTGGCATACGCTTGAGACCCAGTACTTC. Together with reference TRBV28 and TRBJ2-5, the CDR3 gives the full variable domain: DVKVTQSSRYLVKRTGEKVFLECVQDMDHENMFWYRQDPGLGLRLIYFSYDVKMKEKGDIPEGYSVSREKKERFSLILESASTNQTSMYLCASSWHTLETQYFGPGTRLLVL.

The CDR3 spells CASSSGPNTEAFF. Written as DNA, the CDR3 is TGTGCCAGCAGTTCTGGCCCGAACACTGAAGCTTTCTTT. The rearrangement uses TRBV6-5 and TRBJ1-1; D not certain. Trimming removed 4 bases at V and 1 base at J, with 7 bases between. CDR1 and CDR2 (germline): MNHEY, SVGAGI. This CDR3 is 13 amino acids long.